At least ten counts were recorded for the clone carrying this T cell receptor beta chain. Its cognate antigen is unknown. The CDR3 sequence is 15 residues long. V was clipped by 6 bases and J by 4 bases; unmatched bases: 12. Germline lookup yields CDR1 DFQATT and CDR2 SNEGSKA (reference sequence). This specimen belongs to a study of breast tumors, draining lymph nodes, adjacent tissues. Study-wide results and limits: The data were judged consistent with most tumor T cells coming from lymph node and expanding in tumor.

TCRdb redid the calling of the multiplex PCR reads with MiXCR, one entry per CDR3 protein. Of about 31,000 distinct CDR3 sequences listed, about 63% are singletons. This chain uses TRBV20-1 with TRBJ2-3; 8 nucleotides match TRBD2. The clonotype was recovered from a female donor with breast cancer. Some clones in this sample may be carry-over from other donors' samples. The source material was breast tumor tissue. Here the CDR3 reads CSALATSDFPDTQYF. CDR3 nucleotides: TGCAGTGCCCTCGCGACTAGCGATTTCCCAGATACGCAGTATTTT.